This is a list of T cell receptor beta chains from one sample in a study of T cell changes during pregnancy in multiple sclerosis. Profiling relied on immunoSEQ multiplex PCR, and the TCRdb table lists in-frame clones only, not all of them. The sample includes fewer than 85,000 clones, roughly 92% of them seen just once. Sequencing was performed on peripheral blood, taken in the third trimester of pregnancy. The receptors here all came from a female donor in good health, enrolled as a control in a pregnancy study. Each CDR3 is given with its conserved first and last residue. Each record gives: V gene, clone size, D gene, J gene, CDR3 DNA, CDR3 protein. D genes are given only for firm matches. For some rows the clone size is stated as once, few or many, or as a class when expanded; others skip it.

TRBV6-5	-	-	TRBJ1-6	TGTGCCAGCAGCCCCTTTATCTATTCACCCCTCCACTTT	CASSPFIYSPLHF
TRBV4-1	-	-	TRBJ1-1	TGCGCCAGCAGCAACGCCAAACAGGGGAACACTGAAGCTTTCTTT	CASSNAKQGNTEAFF
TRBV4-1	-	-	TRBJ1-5	TGCGCCAGCAGCCAACGTCCCGGGACACATCAGCCCCAGCATTTT	CASSQRPGTHQPQHF
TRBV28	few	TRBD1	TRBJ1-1	TGTGCCAGCCGACCCCTGGACAGGCCTGAAGCTTTCTTT	CASRPLDRPEAFF
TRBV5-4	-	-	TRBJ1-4	TGTGCCAGCAGCTTGGATCAGGGCGGGGACGAAAAACTGTTTTTT	CASSLDQGGDEKLFF
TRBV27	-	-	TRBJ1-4	TGTGCCACCGGACGCGGGGGGTATAATGAAAAACTGTTTTTT	CATGRGGYNEKLFF
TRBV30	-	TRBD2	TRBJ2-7	TGTGCCTGGAGTGGGACTAGCAGCAGCTCCTACGAGCAGTACTTC	CAWSGTSSSSYEQYF
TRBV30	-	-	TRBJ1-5	TGTGCCTGGGCAAGGACAGTTTATCAGCCCCAGCATTTT	CAWARTVYQPQHF
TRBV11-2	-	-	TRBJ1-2	TGTGCCAGCAGCTCACTGTGGAGAGGGAACTATGGCTACACCTTC	CASSSLWRGNYGYTF
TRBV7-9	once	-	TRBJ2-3	TGTGCCAGCAGCCCTGAGGTCTTTAGCACAGATACGCAGTATTTT	CASSPEVFSTDTQYF
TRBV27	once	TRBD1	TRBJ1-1	TGTGCCAGCAGTTTATCACCTGACAGGGTCGTAGCTTTCTTT	CASSLSPDRVVAFF
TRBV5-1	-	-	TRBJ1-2	TGCGCCAGCAGCTTCCGGGGGGCTGAGGGTGGCTACACCTTC	CASSFRGAEGGYTF
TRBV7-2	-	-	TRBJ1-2	TGTGCCAGCAGCTTATACAGTCTTGGGCAGAACTATGGCTACACCTTC	CASSLYSLGQNYGYTF
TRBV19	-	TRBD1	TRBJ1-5	TGTGCCAGTAGTACCGACAGGGGGCAAGGCAATCAGCCCCAGCATTTT	CASSTDRGQGNQPQHF
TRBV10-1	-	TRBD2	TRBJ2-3	TGCGCCAGCAGTGGGACTAGCGGCACAGATACGCAGTATTTT	CASSGTSGTDTQYF
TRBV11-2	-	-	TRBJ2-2	TGTGCCAGCAGCTCCCTAACTAGTACCGGGGAGCTGTTTTTT	CASSSLTSTGELFF
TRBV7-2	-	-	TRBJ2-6	TGTGCCAGCACCGTAAATTCTGGGGCCAACGTCCTGACTTTC	CASTVNSGANVLTF
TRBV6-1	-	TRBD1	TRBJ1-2	TGTGCCAGCAACCCAGGGGGTGAGGTTTATGGCTACACCTTC	CASNPGGEVYGYTF
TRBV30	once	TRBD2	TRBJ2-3	TGTGCCTGGACCGGGACTAGCGGGAGAACAGATACGCAGTATTTT	CAWTGTSGRTDTQYF
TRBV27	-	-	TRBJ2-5	TGTGCCAGCAGTCCCCTGGGCTATCAAGAGACCCAGTACTTC	CASSPLGYQETQYF
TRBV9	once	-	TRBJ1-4	TGTGCCAGCAGCGTAGGTGGCAGTCTTAATGAAAAACTGTTTTTT	CASSVGGSLNEKLFF
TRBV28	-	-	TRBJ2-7	TGTGCCAGCAGTCTACAGGGATTCGAGCAGTACTTC	CASSLQGFEQYF
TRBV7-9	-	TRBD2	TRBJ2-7	TGTGCCAGCAGCTTAAGTGAACTAGCGGGAGCCTACGAGCAGTACTTC	CASSLSELAGAYEQYF
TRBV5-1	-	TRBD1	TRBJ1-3	TGCGCCAGCAGCCCCGACAGGGGTGAAAACACCATATATTTT	CASSPDRGENTIYF
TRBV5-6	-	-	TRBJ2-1	TGTGCCAGCAGCTTGATCATAGTAGCGGATAGCTACAATGAGCAGTTCTTC	CASSLIIVADSYNEQFF
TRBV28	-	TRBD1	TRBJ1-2	TGTGCCAGCAGTCCCGGGACAGACTATGGCTACACCTTC	CASSPGTDYGYTF
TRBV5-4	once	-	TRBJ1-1	TGTGCCAGCAGCTATGACAGAGAAAACACTGAAGCTTTCTTT	CASSYDRENTEAFF
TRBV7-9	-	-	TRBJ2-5	TGTGCCAGCAGGGCGGGTACCCCCAAAGAGACCCAGTACTTC	CASRAGTPKETQYF
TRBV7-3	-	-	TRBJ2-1	TGTGCCAGCAGCCTTAGGGGATCGGAGCTATCCTACAATGAGCAGTTCTTC	CASSLRGSELSYNEQFF
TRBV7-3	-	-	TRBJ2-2	TGTGCCAGCAGCCCTAGCCCCGGGAACACCGGGGAGCTGTTTTTT	CASSPSPGNTGELFF
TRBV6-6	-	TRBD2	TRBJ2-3	TGTGCCAGCAGTTACGTCGGGGGGAAACTAGATACGCAGTATTTT	CASSYVGGKLDTQYF
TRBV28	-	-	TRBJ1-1	TGTGCCAGCAGTTTAAGTCTTGTGCACAGGGATTTACTTGAAGCTTTCTTT	CASSLSLVHRDLLEAFF
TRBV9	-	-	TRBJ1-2	TGTGCCAGCAGCGTAGGACCAGGGAACCGGGCCAACTATGGCTACACCTTC	CASSVGPGNRANYGYTF
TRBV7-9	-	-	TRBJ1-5	TGTGCCAGCAGCTCCCTATCTGCCGGGCAGCCCCAGCATTTT	CASSSLSAGQPQHF
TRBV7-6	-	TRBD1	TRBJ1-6	TGTGCCAGCAGCGCAAGACAGGGGGCGAATTCACCCCTCCACTTT	CASSARQGANSPLHF
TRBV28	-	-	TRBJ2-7	TGTGCCAGCAGTCGTAACTACGAGCAGTACTTC	CASSRNYEQYF
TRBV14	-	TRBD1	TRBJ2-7	TGTGCCAGCAGCCAACCGGGACAGGGGCGGTGGGACGAGCAGTACTTC	CASSQPGQGRWDEQYF
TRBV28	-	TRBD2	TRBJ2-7	TGTGCCAGCAGTTTATTGGCGGGAGTGGGCTACGAGCAGTACTTC	CASSLLAGVGYEQYF
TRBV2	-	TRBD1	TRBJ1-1	TGTGCCAGCAGTCAACAGGGGGCCAGCACTGAAGCTTTCTTT	CASSQQGASTEAFF
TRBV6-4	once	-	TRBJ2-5	TGTGCCAAGACTCCCCGCGCGGCCCAGTACTTC	CAKTPRAAQYF
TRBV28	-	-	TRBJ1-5	TGTGCCAGCAGTCCCCGGGGGGGGAGGGGCAATCAGCCCCAGCATTTT	CASSPRGGRGNQPQHF
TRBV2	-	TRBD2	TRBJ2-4	TGTGCCAGCAGGGGCTGGGCGGGGGAAAACATTCAGTACTTC	CASRGWAGENIQYF
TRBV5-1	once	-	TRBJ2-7	TGCGCCAGCACCCCCGTAGCCGGAGATTCTAACGAGCAGTACTTC	CASTPVAGDSNEQYF
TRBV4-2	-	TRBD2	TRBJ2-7	TGTGCCAGCAGTCATCCGGGGGGCGGGGGGATCTACGAGCAGTACTTC	CASSHPGGGGIYEQYF
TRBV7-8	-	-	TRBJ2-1	TGTGCCAGCAGCCCAAATGGGGGGGCGAGCTCCTACAATGAGCAGTTCTTC	CASSPNGGASSYNEQFF
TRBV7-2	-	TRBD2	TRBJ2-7	TGTGCCAGCAGCTTCGGACTAGCGAGGACCTACGAGCAGTACTTC	CASSFGLARTYEQYF
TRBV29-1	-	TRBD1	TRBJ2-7	TGCAGCGTTGAACGTGCGGGACAGGGAGGGTACGAGCAGTACTTC	CSVERAGQGGYEQYF
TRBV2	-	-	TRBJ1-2	TGTGCCAGCAGTGGGACACTGAGCTACACCTTC	CASSGTLSYTF
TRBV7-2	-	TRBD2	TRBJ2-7	TGTGCCAGCAGCTTCCGGACTAGCAGAAACGAGCAGTACTTC	CASSFRTSRNEQYF
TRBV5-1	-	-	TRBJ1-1	TGCGCCAGCAGCTTGGGACTATCAAGGCGTGAGACTGAAGCTTTCTTT	CASSLGLSRRETEAFF